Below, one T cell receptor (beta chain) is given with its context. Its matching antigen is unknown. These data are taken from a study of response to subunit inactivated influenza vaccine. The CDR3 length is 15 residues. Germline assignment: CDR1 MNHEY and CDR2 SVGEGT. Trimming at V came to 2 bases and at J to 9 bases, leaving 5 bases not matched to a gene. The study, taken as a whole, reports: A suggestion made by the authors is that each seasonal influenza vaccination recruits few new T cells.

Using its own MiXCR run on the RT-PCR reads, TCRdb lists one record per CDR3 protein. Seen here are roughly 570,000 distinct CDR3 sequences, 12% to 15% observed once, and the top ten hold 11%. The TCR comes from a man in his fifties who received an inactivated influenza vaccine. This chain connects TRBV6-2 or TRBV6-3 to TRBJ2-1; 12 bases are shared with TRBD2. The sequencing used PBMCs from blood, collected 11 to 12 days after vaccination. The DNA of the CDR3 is TGTGCCAGCAGTTACAGACTAGCGGGAGCCGGTGAGCAGTTCTTC. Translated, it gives CASSYRLAGAGEQFF.